The 15 T cell receptor beta chains below were found in one sample sequenced in a study of neurological immune-mediated disorders. MiXCR, applied by TCRdb to the 5' RACE reads, yields one record per CDR3 protein. The sample lists 35,000 to 50,000 distinct CDR3 sequences, roughly 2.5% occurring once. Sequenced sample: PBMCs. The source of these receptors is a man over 45 with multiple sclerosis.

This clonotype is categorized as medium-sized. The chain uses TRBV15 and TRBJ1-1; D gene ambiguous. CDR3 size: 13 residues. Trimming cost V 0 bases and J 8 bases, with 10 bases left between them. The germline V gene has CDR1 LNHNV and CDR2 YYDKDF (reference sequence). The CDR3 protein is CATSRDWAGEAFF. CDR3 bases: TGTGCCACCAGCAGAGATTGGGCCGGAGAAGCTTTCTTT.

This clonotype was observed many times. The chain joins TRBV20-1 to TRBJ1-1; unclear D gene. Germline lookup yields CDR1 DFQATT and CDR2 SNEGSKA (reference sequence). V shed 1 base and J shed 4 bases, with 10 bases lying between them. The CDR3 spans 13 residues. The CDR3 sequence is CSARAPGSTEAFF. CDR3 DNA: TGCAGTGCTAGAGCCCCGGGGAGCACTGAAGCTTTCTTT.

This clonotype has at least ten counts. V usage is TRBV7-9 and J usage is TRBJ2-3; the D gene could be TRBD1 or TRBD2 (5 bases each). The CDR3 is 14 amino acids. V lost 5 bases and J 8 bases, leaving 17 bases between the germline ends. The germline V gene has CDR1 SEHNR and CDR2 FQNEAQ (reference sequence). The CDR3, as DNA: TGTGCCAGCAGCCCAGGGACCCTGCTTGGTACGCAGTATTTT. Protein sequence: CASSPGTLLGTQYF. Filled out from reference TRBV7-9 and TRBJ2-3, the complete variable domain reads DTGVSQNPRHKITKRGQNVTFRCDPISEHNRLYWYRQTLGQGPEFLTYFQNEAQLEKSRLLSDRFSAERPKGSFSTLEIQRTEQGDSAMYLCASSPGTLLGTQYFGPGTRLTVL.

This clonotype was seen repeatedly, ten times or more. The chain is built from TRBV7-2 and TRBJ2-3; D is uncertain. Germline V gives CDR1 SGHTA, CDR2 FQGNSA. V lost 1 base, J lost 10 bases, and 18 bases lay in between. The CDR3 contains 15 residues. The CDR3 DNA reads as TGTGCCAGCAGCTTAGGGTACCCGCGGAGTGTTGCGCAGTATTTT. Protein product: CASSLGYPRSVAQYF.

This clonotype appeared many times. The rearrangement joins TRBV6-5 to TRBJ2-5, with no clear D. With 2 bases removed from V and 7 bases from J, the gap between germline ends came to 17 bases. Germline loops: CDR1 MNHEY, CDR2 SVGAGI. CDR3 size: 15 residues. The CDR3, as DNA: TGTGCCAGCAGTTACGACGGAACCTTGGCCGGGACCCAGTACTTC. This encodes CASSYDGTLAGTQYF.

This clonotype showed up many times. The rearrangement uses TRBV5-5 and TRBJ1-5; tentatively, D is TRBD1 (6 bases). The CDR3 has 16 residues. Between the trimmed V and J ends, which lost 4 bases and 9 bases, there was a span of 23 bases. In germline, CDR1 is SGHKS, CDR2 YYEKEE (reference sequence). In DNA form, the CDR3 reads TGTGCCAGCAGCCCACAGAACGGGGGGCCCGCTTGGCCCCAGCATTTT. This translates into CASSPQNGGPAWPQHF. Supplemented by reference TRBV5-5 and TRBJ1-5, the full variable domain reads DAGVTQSPTHLIKTRGQQVTLRCSPISGHKSVSWYQQVLGQGPQFIFQYYEKEERGRGNFPDRFSARQFPNYSSELNVNALLLGDSALYLCASSPQNGGPAWPQHFGDGTRLSIL.

V is TRBV10-3 and J is TRBJ1-3; D is undetermined. Trimming took off 1 base at V and 10 bases at J, with 5 bases between the two ends. This CDR3 has 11 residues. Germline CDR1 and CDR2: ENHRY and SYGVKD. Written as DNA, the CDR3 is TGTGCCATCAGTGAGTGCGAAACCATATATTTT. Amino acid sequence: CAISECETIYF.

The sample holds a few counts of this clonotype. A much larger clone sits a single nucleotide away, making a read error possible. The rearrangement uses TRBV7-8 and TRBJ1-5; 11 bases are shared with TRBD1. Per the germline V gene, CDR1 is SGHVS and CDR2 is FQNEAQ. This CDR3 is built from 16 residues. The CDR3 DNA follows: TGTGTCAGCAGCTTATGGGGACAGGGGGGTCGTCAGCCCCAGCATTTT. It is translated as CVSSLWGQGGRQPQHF. Filled out from reference TRBV7-8 and TRBJ1-5, the complete variable domain reads GAGVSQSPRYKVAKRGQDVALRCDPISGHVSLFWYQQALGQGPEFLTYFQNEAQLDKSGLPSDRFFAERPEGSVSTLKIQRTQQEDSAVYLCVSSLWGQGGRQPQHFGDGTRLSIL.

This clonotype appeared many times. The V gene is TRBV29-1, the J gene TRBJ1-2; the D gene is possibly TRBD1 (5 bases). The CDR3 covers 12 residues. V lost 4 bases, J lost 5 bases, and 11 bases lay in between. Looked up from germline, CDR1 is SQVTM and CDR2 is ANQGSEA. The CDR3 nucleotides read TGCAGCGTTGCGGGCAGGGCTTATGGCTACACCTTC. This translates into CSVAGRAYGYTF.

This clonotype came up a few times. Given a much more abundant clone one base away, this may be a read error. It is likely a read error, because the conserved phenylalanine at the end of the CDR3 is missing. The rearrangement links TRBV7-2 to TRBJ1-1; D remains unclear. The CDR3 extends over 13 amino acids. The germline gives CDR1 SGHTA, CDR2 FQGNSA. V was shortened by 2 bases and J by 5 bases, with 9 bases between the two germline ends. CDR3 nucleotide sequence: TGTGCCAGCAGCTTAAGTTGGGGTACTGAAGCTTTCTGT. This sequence encodes CASSLSWGTEAFC.

This clonotype came up many times. The rearrangement uses TRBV7-9 and TRBJ2-7; 8 nucleotides align to TRBD1. The CDR3 totals 15 residues. The germline V gene encodes CDR1 SEHNR and CDR2 FQNEAQ (reference sequence). Trimming cost V 5 bases and J 6 bases; bases outside gene matches: 12. The CDR3 protein is CASSLTGVGVSEQYF. DNA for the CDR3: TGTGCCAGCAGCCTGACAGGGGTAGGTGTGAGCGAGCAGTACTTC.

This clonotype was detected ten times or more. CDR3 in amino acids: CASSLGGMNEKLFF. Here the CDR3 DNA reads TGCGCCAGCAGCCTAGGGGGTATGAATGAAAAACTGTTTTTT. This chain joins TRBV5-1 and TRBJ1-4; a weak D match, TRBD1 (6 bases). The CDR3 is 14 residues long. The germline gives CDR1 SGHRS, CDR2 YFSETQ. V was pared by 4 bases and J by 5 bases, with 12 bases between. Variable domain in full (rest from reference TRBV5-1 and TRBJ1-4): KAGVTQTPRYLIKTRGQQVTLSCSPISGHRSVSWYQQTPGQGLQFLFEYFSETQRNKGNFPGRFSGRQFSNSRSEMNVSTLELGDSALYLCASSLGGMNEKLFFGSGTQLSVL.

This clonotype was observed at least ten times. CDR3 residues: CASSLVWQGSNEQYF. CDR3 nucleotides: TGTGCCAGCAGTTTAGTATGGCAGGGTAGCAACGAGCAGTACTTC. This chain uses TRBV12-3 or TRBV12-4 with TRBJ2-7; D perhaps matches TRBD1 (5 bases). The CDR3 spans 15 residues. V lost 1 base, J lost 5 bases, and 15 bases lay in between.

This clonotype was recorded many times. The CDR3 DNA sequence: TGTGCCAGCAGCTTAGCGGAGGCGGCGGGAGCTTTCTTT. This encodes CASSLAEAAGAFF. This chain links TRBV7-9 with TRBJ1-1; D is ambiguous. CDR3 length equals 13 residues. The V end lost 0 bases, the J end lost 10 bases, and 12 bases lay between the germline ends. The germline V gene has CDR1 SEHNR and CDR2 FQNEAQ (reference sequence).

This clonotype has ten or more counts. This sequence joins TRBV6-5 and TRBJ1-2; 9 bases fit TRBD1. The CDR3 sequence is 12 residues long. CDR1 and CDR2 (germline): MNHEY, SVGAGI. V shed 6 bases, J shed 8 bases, and the junction held 4 bases outside the gene matches. CDR3 residues: CASRRDRGGYTF. CDR3 sequence (DNA): TGTGCCAGCAGACGTGACAGGGGGGGCTACACCTTC.